Detailed here is one TCR beta chain. Its antigen target is currently unknown. The data belong to a study of T cells expressing NK-cell markers (dated by TCRdb to 2020 to 2021). At the level of the whole study: TCR beta-chain repertoires were profiled in sorted CD3+CD56+NKG2C+, CD3+CD56+NKG2C- and CD3+CD56-NKG2C+ T-cell subsets from eight donors. Among the eight sequenced donors, only one was HCMV-seronegative, while the other seven were HCMV-seropositive. Libraries were sequenced as 2 x 150 bp reads on Illumina HiSeq 2000/2500, MiSeq or NextSeq. The eight sequenced donors were randomly selected healthy volunteers, three men and five women.

Overall results and qualifications from the work: In more than five donors, the dominant CD3+CD56+NKG2C+ clonotypes ranked among the top 10 CD8+ clonotypes, making up roughly 1.0-7.5% of CD8+ T cells. It remained unclear whether the expanded NKG2C-expressing T cell clones were specific for HCMV antigens. Those dominant clonotypes were again the most abundant among CD3+CD56-NKG2C+ cells in a few donors, at roughly 28.3-65%.

The reads were generated on an Illumina HiSeq 2000. TCR beta cDNA libraries were made by 5'RACE template switching that added a universal primer site and unique molecular identifiers. cDNA synthesis was primed from the TCR beta constant segment and was followed by two successive PCR amplification steps. Processing in the source paper ran as follows. Reads were demultiplexed and grouped by UMI with MIGEC, and clonotypes were assembled and quantified with MiTCR. To exclude erroneous sequences, only TCR cDNA sequences supported by at least two reads were retained. The tcR package was used for downstream repertoire analysis, with clonotypes matched between fractions based on CDR3 nucleotide sequence plus V segment. VDJmatch was used to annotate antigen specificity against VDJdb, with one amino acid substitution in CDR3 permitted. The reads went through TCRdb reprocessing, and each CDR3 protein sequence gets one entry with no DNA. Clone size and V and J calls follow TCRdb, not the original study. This sample's listing comprises about 550,000 distinct CDR3 sequences. 3.5% to 4.5% of the sample is taken by the ten largest.

Taken from cysteine to phenylalanine, the CDR3 has 17 residues. No DNA appears here. From a lookup of the germline V gene, CDR1 and CDR2 are LGHNA and YNFKEQ. To determine HCMV serostatus, a commercial ELISA kit was used to detect HCMV-specific IgG in serum. Ficoll density gradient centrifugation was used to isolate peripheral blood mononuclear cells from blood. The chain links TRBV4-2 with TRBJ2-2; checking the TCRdb D call of TRBD2 is not possible without DNA. The specimen sequenced was blood T cells: a sorted CD56 or NKG2C T cell subset, CD4+ or CD8+ T cells, or bulk PBMC T cells (not recorded which). This clonotype was sampled from a man between 18 and 35 years old in good health. Donor details come from another sample of the same person, matched by shared clones. CDR3 reads: CASSQGYGAGGPGELFF.